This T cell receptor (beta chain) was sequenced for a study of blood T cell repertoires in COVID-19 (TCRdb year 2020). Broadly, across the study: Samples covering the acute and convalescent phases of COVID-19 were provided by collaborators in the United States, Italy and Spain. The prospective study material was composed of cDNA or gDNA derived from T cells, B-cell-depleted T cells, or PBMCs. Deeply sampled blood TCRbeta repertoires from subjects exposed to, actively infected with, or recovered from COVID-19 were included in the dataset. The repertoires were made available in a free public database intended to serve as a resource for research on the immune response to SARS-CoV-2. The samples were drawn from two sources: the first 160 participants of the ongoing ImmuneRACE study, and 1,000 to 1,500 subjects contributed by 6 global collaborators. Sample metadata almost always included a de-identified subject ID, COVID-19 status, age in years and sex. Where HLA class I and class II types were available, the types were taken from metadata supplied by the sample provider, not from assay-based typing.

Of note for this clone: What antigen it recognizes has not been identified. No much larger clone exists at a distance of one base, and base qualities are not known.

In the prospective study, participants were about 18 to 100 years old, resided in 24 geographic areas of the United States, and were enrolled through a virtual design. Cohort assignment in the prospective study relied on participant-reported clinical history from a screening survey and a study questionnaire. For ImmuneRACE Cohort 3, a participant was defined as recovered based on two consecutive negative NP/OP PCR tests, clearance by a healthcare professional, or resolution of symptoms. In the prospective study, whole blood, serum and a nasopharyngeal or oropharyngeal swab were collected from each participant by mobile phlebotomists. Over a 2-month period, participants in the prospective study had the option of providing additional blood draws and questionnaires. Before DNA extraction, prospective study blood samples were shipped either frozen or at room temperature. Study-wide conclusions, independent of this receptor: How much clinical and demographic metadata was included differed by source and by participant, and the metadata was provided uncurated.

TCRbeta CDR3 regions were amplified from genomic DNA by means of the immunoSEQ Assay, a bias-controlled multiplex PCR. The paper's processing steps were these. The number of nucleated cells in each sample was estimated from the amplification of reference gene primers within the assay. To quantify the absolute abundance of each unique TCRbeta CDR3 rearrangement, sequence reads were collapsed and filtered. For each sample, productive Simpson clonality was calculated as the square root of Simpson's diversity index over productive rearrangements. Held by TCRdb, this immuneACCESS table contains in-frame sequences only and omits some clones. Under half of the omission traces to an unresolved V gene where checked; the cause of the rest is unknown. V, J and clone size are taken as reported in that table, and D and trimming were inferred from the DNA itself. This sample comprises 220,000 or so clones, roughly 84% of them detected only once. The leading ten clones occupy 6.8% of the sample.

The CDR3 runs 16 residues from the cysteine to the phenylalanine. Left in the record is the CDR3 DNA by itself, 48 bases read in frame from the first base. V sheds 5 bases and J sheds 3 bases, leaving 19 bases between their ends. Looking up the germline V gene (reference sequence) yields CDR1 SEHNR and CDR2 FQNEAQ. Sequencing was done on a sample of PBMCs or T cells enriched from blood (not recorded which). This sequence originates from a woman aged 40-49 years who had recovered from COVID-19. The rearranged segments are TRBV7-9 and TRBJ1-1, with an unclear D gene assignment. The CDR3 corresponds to CASSPQAGMRYTEAFF. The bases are TGTGCCAGCAGCCCCCAAGCGGGGATGCGGTACACTGAAGCTTTCTTT.